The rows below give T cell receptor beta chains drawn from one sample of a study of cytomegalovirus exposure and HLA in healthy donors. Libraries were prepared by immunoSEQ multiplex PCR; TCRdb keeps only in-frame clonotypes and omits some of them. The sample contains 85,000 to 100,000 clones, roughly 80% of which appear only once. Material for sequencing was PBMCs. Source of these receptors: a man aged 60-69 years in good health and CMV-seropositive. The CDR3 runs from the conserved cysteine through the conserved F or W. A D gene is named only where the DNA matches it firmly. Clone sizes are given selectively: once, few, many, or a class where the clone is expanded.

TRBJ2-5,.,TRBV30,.,CAWRRIRIQETQYF,TGTGCCTGGAGGAGGATTAGGATTCAAGAGACCCAGTACTTC
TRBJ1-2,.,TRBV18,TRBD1,CASSPQGARGYTF,TGTGCCAGCTCACCCCAGGGGGCGAGGGGCTACACCTTC
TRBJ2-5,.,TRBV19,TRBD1,CASSKALTGWTQETQYF,TGTGCCAGTAGTAAGGCCCTGACAGGGTGGACCCAAGAGACCCAGTACTTC
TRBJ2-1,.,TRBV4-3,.,CASSQAVHVSYNEQFF,TGCGCCAGCAGCCAAGCCGTACACGTCTCCTACAATGAGCAGTTCTTC
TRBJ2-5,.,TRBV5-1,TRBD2,CASSSGTSKQTQYF,TGCGCCAGCAGCTCCGGGACTAGCAAGCAGACCCAGTACTTC
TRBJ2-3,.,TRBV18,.,CASSPGRGTDTQYF,TGTGCCAGCTCACCAGGCAGGGGCACAGATACGCAGTATTTT
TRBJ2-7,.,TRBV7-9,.,CSSSLVGAAFEQYF,TGTTCCAGCAGCTTAGTAGGGGCGGCCTTCGAGCAGTACTTC
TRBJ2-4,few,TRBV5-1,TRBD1,CASSSGTVSNIQYF,TGCGCCAGCAGCTCAGGGACAGTCTCCAACATTCAGTACTTC
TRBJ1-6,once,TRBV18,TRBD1,CASSLGVKDRLDF,TGTGCCAGCTCACTGGGTGTCAAGGACAGGCTCGACTTT
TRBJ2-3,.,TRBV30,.,CAWSLGGRTDTQYF,TGTGCCTGGAGTCTCGGAGGTCGCACAGATACGCAGTATTTT
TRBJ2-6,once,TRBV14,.,CASSHGGSGANVLTF,TGTGCCAGCAGTCACGGGGGCTCTGGGGCCAACGTCCTGACTTTC
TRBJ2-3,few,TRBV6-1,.,CASSEALRGAIIRTDTQYF,TGTGCCAGCAGTGAAGCGCTTCGGGGGGCCATTATCAGGACAGATACGCAGTATTTT
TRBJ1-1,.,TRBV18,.,CASVALTIGAEAFF,TGTGCCAGCGTAGCCTTAACGATTGGCGCTGAAGCTTTCTTT
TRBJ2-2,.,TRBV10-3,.,CAITGLLNTGELFF,TGTGCCATCACCGGACTACTGAACACCGGGGAGCTGTTTTTT
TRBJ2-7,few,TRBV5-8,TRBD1,CASSFLTGEGEQYF,TGTGCCAGCAGCTTTCTTACAGGGGAAGGGGAGCAGTACTTC
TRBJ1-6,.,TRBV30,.,CASLLLGADNSPLHF,TGTGCCTCCCTTCTCCTGGGGGCGGATAATTCACCCCTCCACTTT
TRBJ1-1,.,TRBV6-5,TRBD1,CASSRQGPEAFF,TGTGCCAGCAGTCGACAGGGTCCTGAAGCTTTCTTT
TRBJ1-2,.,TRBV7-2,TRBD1,CASSTGTGYGGYTF,TGTGCCAGCAGCACCGGGACAGGATATGGTGGCTACACCTTC
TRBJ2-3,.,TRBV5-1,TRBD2,CASSWGLAGGRVVTDTQYF,TGCGCCAGCAGCTGGGGACTAGCGGGGGGCCGTGTGGTTACAGATACGCAGTATTTT
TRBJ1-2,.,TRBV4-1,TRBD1,CASSQDRGDWGYTF,TGCGCCAGCAGCCAGGACAGGGGGGACTGGGGCTACACCTTC
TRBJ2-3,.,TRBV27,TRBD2,CASSLGQKRGGRATQYF,TGTGCCAGCAGTTTAGGCCAGAAGCGGGGGGGCCGGGCGACGCAGTATTTT
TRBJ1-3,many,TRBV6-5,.,CASSLRTAGNTIYF,TGTGCCAGCAGTCTTCGGACAGCTGGAAACACCATATATTTT
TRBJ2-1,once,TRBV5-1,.,CASSLRGASYNEQFF,TGCGCCAGCAGCCTTCGGGGGGCGTCCTACAATGAGCAGTTCTTC
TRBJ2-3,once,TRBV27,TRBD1,CASRRRDRVGDTQYF,TGTGCCAGCAGACGCCGGGACAGGGTTGGAGATACGCAGTATTTT
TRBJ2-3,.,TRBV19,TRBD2,CASSITPTLAGGVGDTQYF,TGTGCCAGTAGTATAACCCCGACACTAGCGGGGGGGGTTGGAGATACGCAGTATTTT
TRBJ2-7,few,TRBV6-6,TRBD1,CASSSRQGFSYEQYF,TGTGCCAGCAGTTCTAGACAGGGGTTTAGCTACGAGCAGTACTTC
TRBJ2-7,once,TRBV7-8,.,CASSPTTGTTYEQYF,TGTGCCAGCAGTCCAACTACAGGAACAACCTACGAGCAGTACTTC
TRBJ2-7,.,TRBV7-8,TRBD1,CASSQTKGQGAHEQYF,TGTGCCAGCAGCCAGACAAAGGGACAGGGGGCCCACGAGCAGTACTTC
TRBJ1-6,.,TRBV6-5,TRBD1,CASRRQGFGPPLHF,TGTGCCAGCAGACGACAGGGATTCGGACCACCCCTCCACTTT
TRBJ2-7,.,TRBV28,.,CASSSSDYYEQYF,TGTGCCAGCAGTTCGAGCGACTACTACGAGCAGTACTTC
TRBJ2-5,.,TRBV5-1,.,CASSSQKEGETQYF,TGCGCCAGCAGCTCTCAAAAGGAGGGGGAGACCCAGTACTTC
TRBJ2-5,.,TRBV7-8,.,CASSLGSWTETQYF,TGTGCCAGCAGCTTAGGGAGTTGGACTGAGACCCAGTACTTC